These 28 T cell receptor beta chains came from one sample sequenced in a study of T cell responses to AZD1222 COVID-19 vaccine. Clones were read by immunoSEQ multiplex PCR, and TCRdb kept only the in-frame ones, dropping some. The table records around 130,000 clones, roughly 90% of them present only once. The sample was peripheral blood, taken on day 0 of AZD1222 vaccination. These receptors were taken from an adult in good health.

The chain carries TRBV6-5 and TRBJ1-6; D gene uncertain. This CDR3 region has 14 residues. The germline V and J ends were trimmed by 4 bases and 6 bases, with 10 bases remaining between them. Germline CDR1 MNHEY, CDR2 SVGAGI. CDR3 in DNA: TGTGCCAGCAGTTTGAAACAGACTAATTCACCCCTCCACTTT. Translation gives CASSLKQTNSPLHF.

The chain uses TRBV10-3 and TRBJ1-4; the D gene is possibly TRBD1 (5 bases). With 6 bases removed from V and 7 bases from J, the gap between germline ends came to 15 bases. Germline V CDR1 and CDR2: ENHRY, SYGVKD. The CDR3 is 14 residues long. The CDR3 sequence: CAISRQGGSEKLFF. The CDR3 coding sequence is TGTGCCATCAGCCGGCAGGGAGGAAGTGAAAAACTGTTTTTT.

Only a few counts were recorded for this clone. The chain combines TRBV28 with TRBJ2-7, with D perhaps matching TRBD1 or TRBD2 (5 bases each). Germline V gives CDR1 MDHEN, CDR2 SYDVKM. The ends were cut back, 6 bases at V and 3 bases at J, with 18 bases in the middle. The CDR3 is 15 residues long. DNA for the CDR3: TGTGCCAGCAGCTCCGACGGGACGGACCTCTACGAGCAGTACTTC. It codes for CASSSDGTDLYEQYF.

The CDR3 region has the DNA TGTGCCAGCAGTTACGAGGCACGGAGGACTGAAGCTTTCTTT. Translated, it gives CASSYEARRTEAFF. The genes are TRBV6-5 and TRBJ1-1; D gene ambiguous. Germline V gene data show CDR1 as MNHEY and CDR2 as SVGAGI. The CDR3 covers 14 residues. V was clipped by 2 bases and J by 5 bases, with 12 bases between them.

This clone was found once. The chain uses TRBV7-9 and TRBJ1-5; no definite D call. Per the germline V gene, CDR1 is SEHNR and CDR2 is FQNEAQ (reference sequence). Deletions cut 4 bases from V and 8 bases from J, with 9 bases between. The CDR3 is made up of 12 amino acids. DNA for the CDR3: TGTGCCAGCAGCTCAGCCAGAGAGCCCCAGCATTTT. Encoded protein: CASSSAREPQHF.

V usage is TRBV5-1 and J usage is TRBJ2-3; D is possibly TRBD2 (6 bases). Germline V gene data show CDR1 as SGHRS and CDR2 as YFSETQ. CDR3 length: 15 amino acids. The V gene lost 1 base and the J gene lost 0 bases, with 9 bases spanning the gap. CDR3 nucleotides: TGCGCCAGCAGCTTGAACGGGGGAAGCACAGATACGCAGTATTTT. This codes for CASSLNGGSTDTQYF.

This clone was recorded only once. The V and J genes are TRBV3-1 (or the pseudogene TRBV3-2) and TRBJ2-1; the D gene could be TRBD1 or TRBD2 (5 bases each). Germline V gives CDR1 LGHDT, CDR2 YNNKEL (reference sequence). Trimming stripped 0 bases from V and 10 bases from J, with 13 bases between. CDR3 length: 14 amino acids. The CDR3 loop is CASSQDFGAEEQFF. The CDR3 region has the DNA TGTGCCAGCAGCCAAGATTTCGGGGCTGAGGAGCAGTTCTTC.

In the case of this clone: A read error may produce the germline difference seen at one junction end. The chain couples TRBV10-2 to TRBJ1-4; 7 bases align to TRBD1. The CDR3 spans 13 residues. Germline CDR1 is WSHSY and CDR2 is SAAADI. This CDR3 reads CAIRQGRNGKLFF. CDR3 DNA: TGCGCCATACGACAGGGACGGAATGGAAAACTGTTTTTT.

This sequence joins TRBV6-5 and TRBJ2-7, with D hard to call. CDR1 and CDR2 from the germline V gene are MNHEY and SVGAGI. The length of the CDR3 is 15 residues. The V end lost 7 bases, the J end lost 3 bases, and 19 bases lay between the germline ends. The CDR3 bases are TGTGCCAGCACCATAAGTGGTGAGACGTACTACGAGCAGTACTTC. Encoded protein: CASTISGETYYEQYF.

The CDR3 here is CASKNGAGGETQYF. In nucleotides, the CDR3 is TGCGCCAGCAAGAATGGAGCGGGGGGAGAGACCCAGTACTTC. The chain has TRBV5-1 and TRBJ2-5; 9 nucleotides agree with TRBD2. The CDR3 covers 14 residues. Per germline, CDR1 SGHRS and CDR2 YFSETQ. With 6 bases clipped from V and 4 bases from J, the junction kept 7 bases outside the gene matches.

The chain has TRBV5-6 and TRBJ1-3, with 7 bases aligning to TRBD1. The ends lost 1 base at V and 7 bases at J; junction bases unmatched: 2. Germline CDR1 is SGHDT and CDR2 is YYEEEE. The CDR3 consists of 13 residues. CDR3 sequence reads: CASSLLQGNTIYF. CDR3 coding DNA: TGTGCCAGCAGCTTGCTACAGGGGAACACCATATATTTT.

CDR3 region: CASSKSLTSNYGYTF. DNA for the CDR3: TGTGCCAGCAGCAAATCCTTGACTAGCAACTATGGCTACACCTTC. The rearrangement uses TRBV28 and TRBJ1-2, with unresolved D. Trimming removed 6 bases from V and 2 bases from J, with 16 bases in between. Germline-derived CDR1 and CDR2 are MDHEN and SYDVKM. The CDR3 is 15 amino acids.

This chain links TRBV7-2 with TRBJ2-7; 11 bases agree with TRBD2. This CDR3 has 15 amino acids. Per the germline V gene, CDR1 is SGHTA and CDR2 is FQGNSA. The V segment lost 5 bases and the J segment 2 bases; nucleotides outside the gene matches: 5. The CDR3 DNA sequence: TGTGCCAGCAGCACCAGACTAGCGGGGCCCTACGAGCAGTACTTC. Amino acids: CASSTRLAGPYEQYF.

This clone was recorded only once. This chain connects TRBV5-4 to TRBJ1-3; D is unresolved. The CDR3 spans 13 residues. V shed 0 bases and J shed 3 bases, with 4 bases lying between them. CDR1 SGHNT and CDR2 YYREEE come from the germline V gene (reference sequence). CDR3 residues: CASSLVGGNTIYF. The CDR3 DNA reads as TGTGCCAGCAGCTTGGTTGGTGGAAACACCATATATTTT.

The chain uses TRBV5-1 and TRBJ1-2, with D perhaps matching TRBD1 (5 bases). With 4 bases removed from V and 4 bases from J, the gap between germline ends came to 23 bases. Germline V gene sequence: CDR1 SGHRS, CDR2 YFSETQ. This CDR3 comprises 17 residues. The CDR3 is CASSGGDSRPQLYGYTF. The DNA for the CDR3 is TGCGCCAGCAGCGGAGGCGACAGTCGGCCCCAACTCTATGGCTACACCTTC.

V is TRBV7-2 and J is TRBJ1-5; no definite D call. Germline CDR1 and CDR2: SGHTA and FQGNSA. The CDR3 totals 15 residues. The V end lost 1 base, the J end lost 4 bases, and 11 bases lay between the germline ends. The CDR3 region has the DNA TGTGCCAGCAGCTTAGTGTTTCCAGCTAATCAGCCCCAGCATTTT. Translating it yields CASSLVFPANQPQHF.

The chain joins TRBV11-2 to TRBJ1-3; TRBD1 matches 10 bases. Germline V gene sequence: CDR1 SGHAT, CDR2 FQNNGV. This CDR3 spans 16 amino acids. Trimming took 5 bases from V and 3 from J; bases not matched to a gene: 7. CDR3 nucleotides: TGTGCCAGCAGCGAACAGGGACAGGGGTATGGAAACACCATATATTTT. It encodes CASSEQGQGYGNTIYF.

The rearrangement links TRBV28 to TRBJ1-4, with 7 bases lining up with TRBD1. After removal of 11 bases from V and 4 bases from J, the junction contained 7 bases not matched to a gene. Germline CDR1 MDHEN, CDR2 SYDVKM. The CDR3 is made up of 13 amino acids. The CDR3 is CAGRGRGNEKLFF. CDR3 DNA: TGTGCCGGAAGGGGGCGCGGTAATGAAAAACTGTTTTTT.

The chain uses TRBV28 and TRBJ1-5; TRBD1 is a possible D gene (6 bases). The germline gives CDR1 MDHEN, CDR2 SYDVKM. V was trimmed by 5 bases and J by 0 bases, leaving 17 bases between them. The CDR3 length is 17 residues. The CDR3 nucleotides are TGTGCCAGCAGTGCCGGGACAAGCACCTATAGCAATCAGCCCCAGCATTTT. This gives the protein CASSAGTSTYSNQPQHF.

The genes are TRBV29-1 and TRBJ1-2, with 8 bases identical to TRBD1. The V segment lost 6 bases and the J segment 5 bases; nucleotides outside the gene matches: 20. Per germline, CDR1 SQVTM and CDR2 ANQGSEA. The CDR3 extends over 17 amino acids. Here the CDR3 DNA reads TGCAGCGTCCGAAGAGGGACAGGCGGGCTAGTAGGGTATGGCTACACCTTC. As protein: CSVRRGTGGLVGYGYTF.

CDR3 DNA sequence: TGTGCCAGCAGCCTACAGACACTCGGAAACACCATATATTTT. Translation: CASSLQTLGNTIYF. J is TRBJ1-3 and V is TRBV7-2; no definite D call. The V gene's germline CDR1 is SGHTA and CDR2 FQGNSA. V dropped 5 bases and J dropped 4 bases, with 12 bases sitting between them. There are 14 residues in the CDR3.

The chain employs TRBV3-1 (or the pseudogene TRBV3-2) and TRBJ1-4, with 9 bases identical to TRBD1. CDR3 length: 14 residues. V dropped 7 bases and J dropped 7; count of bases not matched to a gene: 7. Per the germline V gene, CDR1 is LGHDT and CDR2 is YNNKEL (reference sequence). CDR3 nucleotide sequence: TGTGCCAGCAATCGCCGGGACAGGGCTGAAAAACTGTTTTTT. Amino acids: CASNRRDRAEKLFF.

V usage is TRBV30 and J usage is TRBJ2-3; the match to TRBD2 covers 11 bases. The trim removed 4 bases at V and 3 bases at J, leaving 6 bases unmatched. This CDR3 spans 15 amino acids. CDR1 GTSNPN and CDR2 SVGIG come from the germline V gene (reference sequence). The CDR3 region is CAWNIAGGRTDTQYF. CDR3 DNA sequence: TGTGCCTGGAATATAGCGGGGGGGCGGACAGATACGCAGTATTTT.

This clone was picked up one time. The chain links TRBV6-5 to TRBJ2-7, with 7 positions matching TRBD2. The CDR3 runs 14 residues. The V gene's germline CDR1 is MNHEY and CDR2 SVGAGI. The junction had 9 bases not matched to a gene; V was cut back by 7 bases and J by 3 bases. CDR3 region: CASTPGTGGYEQYF. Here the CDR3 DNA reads TGTGCCAGCACCCCTGGGACGGGGGGCTACGAGCAGTACTTC.

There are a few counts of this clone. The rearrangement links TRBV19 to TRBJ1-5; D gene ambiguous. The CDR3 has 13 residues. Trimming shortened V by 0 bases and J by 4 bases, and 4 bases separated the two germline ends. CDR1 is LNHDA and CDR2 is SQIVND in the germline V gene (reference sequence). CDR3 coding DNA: TGTGCCAGTAGTATAGACGAAAATCAGCCCCAGCATTTT. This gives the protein CASSIDENQPQHF.

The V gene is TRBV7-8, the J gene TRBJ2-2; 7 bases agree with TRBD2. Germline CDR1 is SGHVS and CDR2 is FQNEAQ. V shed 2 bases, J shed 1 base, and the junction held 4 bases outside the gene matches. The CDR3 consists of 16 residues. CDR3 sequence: CASSLRLAGNTGELFF. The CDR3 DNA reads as TGTGCCAGCAGCTTAAGACTAGCCGGGAACACCGGGGAGCTGTTTTTT. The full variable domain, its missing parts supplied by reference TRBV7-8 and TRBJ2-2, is GAGVSQSPRYKVAKRGQDVALRCDPISGHVSLFWYQQALGQGPEFLTYFQNEAQLDKSGLPSDRFFAERPEGSVSTLKIQRTQQEDSAVYLCASSLRLAGNTGELFFGEGSRLTVL.

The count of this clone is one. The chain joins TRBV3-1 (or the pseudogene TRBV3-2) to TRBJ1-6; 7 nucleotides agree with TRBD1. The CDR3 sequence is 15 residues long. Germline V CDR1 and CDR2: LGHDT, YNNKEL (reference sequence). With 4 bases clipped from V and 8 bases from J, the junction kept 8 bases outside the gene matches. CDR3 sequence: CASSPPGQADSPLHF. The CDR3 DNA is TGTGCCAGCAGCCCACCCGGACAGGCTGATTCACCCCTCCACTTT.

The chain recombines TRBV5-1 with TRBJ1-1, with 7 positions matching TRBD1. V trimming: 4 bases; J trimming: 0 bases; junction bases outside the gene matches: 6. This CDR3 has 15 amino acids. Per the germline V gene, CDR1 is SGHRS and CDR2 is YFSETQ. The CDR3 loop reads CASSPRTGMNTEAFF. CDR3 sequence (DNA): TGCGCCAGCAGCCCTCGGACAGGCATGAACACTGAAGCTTTCTTT.